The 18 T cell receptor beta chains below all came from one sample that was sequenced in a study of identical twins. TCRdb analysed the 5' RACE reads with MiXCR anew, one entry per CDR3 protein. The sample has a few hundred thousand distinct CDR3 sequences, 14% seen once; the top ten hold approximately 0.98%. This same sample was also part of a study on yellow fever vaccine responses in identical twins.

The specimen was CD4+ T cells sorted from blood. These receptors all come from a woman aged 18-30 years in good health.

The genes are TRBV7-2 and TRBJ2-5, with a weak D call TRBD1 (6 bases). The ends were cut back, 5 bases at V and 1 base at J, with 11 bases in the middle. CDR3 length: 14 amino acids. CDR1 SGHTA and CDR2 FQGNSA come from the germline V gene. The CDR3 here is CASSVGAIQETQYF. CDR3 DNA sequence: TGTGCCAGCAGCGTGGGGGCAATCCAAGAGACCCAGTACTTC.

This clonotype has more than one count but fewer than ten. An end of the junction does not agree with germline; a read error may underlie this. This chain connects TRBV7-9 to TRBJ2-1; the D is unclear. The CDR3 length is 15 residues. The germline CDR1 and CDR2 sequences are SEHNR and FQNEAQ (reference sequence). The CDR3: CASSVQALSHNEQFF. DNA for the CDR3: TGTGCCAGCAGCGTGCAGGCCCTCTCCCACAATGAGCAGTTCTTC.

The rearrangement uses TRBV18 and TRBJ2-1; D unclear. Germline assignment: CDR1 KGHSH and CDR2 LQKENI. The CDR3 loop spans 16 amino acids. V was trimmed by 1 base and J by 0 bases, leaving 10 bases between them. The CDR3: CASSPRRMSSYNEQFF. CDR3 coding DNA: TGTGCCAGCTCACCACGTAGGATGAGCTCCTACAATGAGCAGTTCTTC.

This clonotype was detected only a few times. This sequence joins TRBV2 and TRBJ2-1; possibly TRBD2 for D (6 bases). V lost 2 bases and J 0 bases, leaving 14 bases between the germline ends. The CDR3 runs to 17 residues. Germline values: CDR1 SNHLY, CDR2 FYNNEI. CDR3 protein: CASSERVAASSYNEQFF. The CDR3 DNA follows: TGTGCCAGCAGTGAAAGAGTAGCGGCTAGCTCCTACAATGAGCAGTTCTTC. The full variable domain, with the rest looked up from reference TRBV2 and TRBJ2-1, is EPEVTQTPSHQVTQMGQEVILRCVPISNHLYFYWYRQILGQKVEFLVSFYNNEISEKSEIFDDQFSVERPDGSNFTLKIRSTKLEDSAMYFCASSERVAASSYNEQFFGPGTRLTVL.

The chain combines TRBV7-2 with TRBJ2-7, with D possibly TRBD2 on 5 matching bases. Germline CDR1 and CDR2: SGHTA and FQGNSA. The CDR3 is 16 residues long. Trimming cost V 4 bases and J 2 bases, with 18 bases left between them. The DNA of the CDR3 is TGTGCCAGCAGCTCGCTAGCTTTCAGGCCTACCTACGAGCAGTACTTC. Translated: CASSSLAFRPTYEQYF. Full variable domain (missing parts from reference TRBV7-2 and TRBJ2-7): GAGVSQSPSNKVTEKGKDVELRCDPISGHTALYWYRQSLGQGLEFLIYFQGNSAPDKSGLPSDRFSAERTGGSVSTLTIQRTQQEDSAVYLCASSSLAFRPTYEQYFGPGTRLTVT.

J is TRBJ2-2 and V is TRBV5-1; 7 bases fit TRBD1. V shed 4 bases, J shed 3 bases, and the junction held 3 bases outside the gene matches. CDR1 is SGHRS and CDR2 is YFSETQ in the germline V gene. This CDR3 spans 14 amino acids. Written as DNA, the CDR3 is TGCGCCAGCAGCAAGGGACAGTACACCGGGGAGCTGTTTTTT. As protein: CASSKGQYTGELFF.

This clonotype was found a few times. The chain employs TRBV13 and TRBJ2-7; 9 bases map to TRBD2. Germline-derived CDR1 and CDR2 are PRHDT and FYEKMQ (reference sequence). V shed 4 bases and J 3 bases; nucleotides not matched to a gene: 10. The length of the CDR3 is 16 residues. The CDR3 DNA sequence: TGTGCCAGCAGCTCGATACTAGCGGGCCTGGACTACGAGCAGTACTTC. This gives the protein CASSSILAGLDYEQYF. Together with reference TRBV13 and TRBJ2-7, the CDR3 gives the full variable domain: AAGVIQSPRHLIKEKRETATLKCYPIPRHDTVYWYQQGPGQDPQFLISFYEKMQSDKGSIPDRFSAQQFSDYHSELNMSSLELGDSALYFCASSSILAGLDYEQYFGPGTRLTVT.

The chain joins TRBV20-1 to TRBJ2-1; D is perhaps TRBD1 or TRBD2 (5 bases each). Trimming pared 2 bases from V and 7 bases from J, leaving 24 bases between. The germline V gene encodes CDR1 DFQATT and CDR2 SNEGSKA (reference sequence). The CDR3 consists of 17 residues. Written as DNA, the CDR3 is TGCAGTGCTAGAAAAAGTGGCGGAGTAATTTGGGGGAATGAGCAGTTCTTC. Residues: CSARKSGGVIWGNEQFF.

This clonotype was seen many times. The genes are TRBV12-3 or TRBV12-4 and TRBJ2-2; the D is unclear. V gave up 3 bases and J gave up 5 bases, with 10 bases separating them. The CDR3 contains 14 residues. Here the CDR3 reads CASSLEGLTGELFF. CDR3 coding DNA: TGTGCCAGCAGTTTGGAAGGATTGACCGGGGAGCTGTTTTTT.

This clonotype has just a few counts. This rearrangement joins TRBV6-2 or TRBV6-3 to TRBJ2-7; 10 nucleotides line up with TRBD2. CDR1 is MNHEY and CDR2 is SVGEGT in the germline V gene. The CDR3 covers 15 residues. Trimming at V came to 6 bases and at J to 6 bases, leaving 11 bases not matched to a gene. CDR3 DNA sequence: TGTGCCAGCAGGCACGTGGCTAGCGGGAGCGGCGAGCAGTACTTC. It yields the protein CASRHVASGSGEQYF.

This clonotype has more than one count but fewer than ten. The CDR3 DNA sequence: TGTGCCAGCAGCCAAGGATTAGGGAGGTACAATGAGCAGTTCTTC. This gives the protein CASSQGLGRYNEQFF. The V call is TRBV3-1, the J call TRBJ2-1, with D maybe TRBD2 (6 bases). The CDR3 extends over 15 amino acids. V was shortened by 1 base and J by 4 bases, with 11 bases between the two germline ends. Looked up from germline, CDR1 is LGHDT and CDR2 is YNNKEL (reference sequence).

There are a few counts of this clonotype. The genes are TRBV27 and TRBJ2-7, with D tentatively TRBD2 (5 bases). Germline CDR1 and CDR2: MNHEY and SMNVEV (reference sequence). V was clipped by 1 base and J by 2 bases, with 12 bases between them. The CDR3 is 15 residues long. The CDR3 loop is CASSLLGRATYEQYF. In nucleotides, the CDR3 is TGTGCCAGCAGTTTATTAGGGAGAGCGACCTACGAGCAGTACTTC.

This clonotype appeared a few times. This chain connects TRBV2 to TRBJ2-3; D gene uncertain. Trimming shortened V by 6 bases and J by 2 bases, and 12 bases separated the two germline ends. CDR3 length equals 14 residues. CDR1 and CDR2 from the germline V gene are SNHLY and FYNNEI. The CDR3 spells CASRSLYFTDTQYF. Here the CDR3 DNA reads TGTGCCAGCAGAAGCCTTTACTTCACAGATACGCAGTATTTT.

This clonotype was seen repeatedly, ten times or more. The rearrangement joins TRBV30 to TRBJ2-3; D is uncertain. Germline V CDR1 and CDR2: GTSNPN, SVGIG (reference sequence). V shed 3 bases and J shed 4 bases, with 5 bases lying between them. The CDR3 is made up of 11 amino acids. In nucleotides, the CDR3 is TGTGCCTGGAGCCCGGCAGATACGCAGTATTTT. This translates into CAWSPADTQYF.

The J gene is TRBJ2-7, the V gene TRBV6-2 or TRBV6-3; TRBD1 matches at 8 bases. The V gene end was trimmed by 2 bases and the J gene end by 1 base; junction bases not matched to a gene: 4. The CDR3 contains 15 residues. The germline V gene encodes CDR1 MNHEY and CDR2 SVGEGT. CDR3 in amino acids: CASSYVGTGSYEQYF. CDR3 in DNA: TGTGCCAGCAGTTACGTCGGGACAGGTTCCTACGAGCAGTACTTC.

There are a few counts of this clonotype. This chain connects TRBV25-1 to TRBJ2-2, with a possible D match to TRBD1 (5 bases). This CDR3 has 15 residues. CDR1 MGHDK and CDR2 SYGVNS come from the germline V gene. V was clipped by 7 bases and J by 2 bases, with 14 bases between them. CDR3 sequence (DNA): TGTGCCAGCACAAGCCTGGACAAAAACACCGGGGAGCTGTTTTTT. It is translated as CASTSLDKNTGELFF. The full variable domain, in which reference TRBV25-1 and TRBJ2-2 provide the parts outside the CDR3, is EADIYQTPRYLVIGTGKKITLECSQTMGHDKMYWYQQDPGMELHLIHYSYGVNSTEKGDLSSESTVSRIRTEHFPLTLESARPSHTSQYLCASTSLDKNTGELFFGEGSRLTVL.

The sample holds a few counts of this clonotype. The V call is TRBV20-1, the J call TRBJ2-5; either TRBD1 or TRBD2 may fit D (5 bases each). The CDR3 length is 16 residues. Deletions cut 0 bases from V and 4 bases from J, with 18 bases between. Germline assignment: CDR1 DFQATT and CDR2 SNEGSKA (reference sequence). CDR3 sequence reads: CSARDVGTGIGETQYF. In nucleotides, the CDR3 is TGCAGTGCTAGAGATGTCGGGACGGGGATAGGAGAGACCCAGTACTTC.

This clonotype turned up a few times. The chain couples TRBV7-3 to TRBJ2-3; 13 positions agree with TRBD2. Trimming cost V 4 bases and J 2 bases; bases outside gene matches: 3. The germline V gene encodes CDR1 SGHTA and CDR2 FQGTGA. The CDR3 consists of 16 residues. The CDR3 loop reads CASSSTSGGLTDTQYF. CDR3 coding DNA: TGTGCCAGCAGCTCGACTAGCGGGGGGCTCACAGATACGCAGTATTTT.